This T cell receptor beta chain was captured in a study of T cell clonality in common variable immunodeficiency. Study-wide results and caveats: Common variable immunodeficiency TCR beta sequences reportedly had fewer deletions and N-nucleotide insertions. Authors noted CVID clonality's cause needs subpopulation repertoire sequencing.

The CDR3 spans 14 residues. Germline V gene lookup returns CDR1 LNHDA and CDR2 SQIVND (reference sequence). The V and J ends lost 7 bases and 4 bases, in that order; junction bases with no gene match: 5. The CVID group had approximately 14 females and 29 males, mean age around 40. No CVID subject was ill or on immunomodulatory drugs when sampled. Concerning this clone: Its specificity is not known. The read stops 3 residues short of the end of the CDR3; the missing end is completed from the germline J gene.

Assay: immunoSEQ multiplex PCR; the TCRdb copy retains only in-frame clones and omits some. The record shows 25,000 to 35,000 clones for this sample, with no singletons present. The sequence was obtained from a human donor with common variable immunodeficiency. The gene calls are TRBV19 and TRBJ1-4; 8 bases align to TRBD1. Sequenced sample: peripheral blood mononuclear cells. CDR3: CASKWTGSNEKLFF. Partial CDR3 DNA: TGTGCCAGTAAATGGACAGGGAGTAATGAAAAA.